These 24 T cell receptor beta chains originate from one sample sequenced in a study of blood T cells in healthy people across ages (dated by TCRdb to the mid-2010s). The library was produced with 5' RACE. The sequencer was an Illumina HiSeq 2500. A second PCR of roughly 7 to 12 cycles was run with a J-beta primer mix and a sample-barcoded 5' primer. In-frame beta chains were kept once TCRdb had trimmed the public reads at Q25 with fastp and called clones with MiXCR. Every entry covers one CDR3 protein and lists the most common genes and DNA from its rows. The table for this sample lists 780,000 or so distinct CDR3 sequences; 56% of them were counted only once. The ten largest account for 25% to 30% of the sample. Source material: blood. All receptors derive from a man in his forties or fifties in good health.

The chain is built from TRBV27 and TRBJ2-7; possible D gene TRBD2, 7 bases. The CDR3 runs to 17 residues. V was cut by 3 bases and J by 2 bases, with 20 bases left in between. Germline CDR1 and CDR2: MNHEY and SMNVEV (reference sequence). The CDR3 sequence is CASSLERGGESAYEQYF. The CDR3, as DNA: TGTGCCAGCAGTTTGGAGAGGGGGGGTGAATCCGCCTACGAGCAGTACTTC.

In this sample, this clonotype turned up many times. The chain couples TRBV12-3 or TRBV12-4 to TRBJ1-5; 7 nucleotides agree with TRBD1. With V trimmed by 10 bases and J by 10 bases, 13 bases remained unmatched. The CDR3 totals 13 residues. The CDR3 loop is CATGDSRVGPQHF. CDR3 nucleotide sequence: TGTGCCACCGGGGACAGCCGGGTGGGACCCCAGCATTTT.

This clonotype was seen a few times. V gene TRBV30 combines with J gene TRBJ2-5; tentative D call: TRBD1 (5 bases). This CDR3 spans 10 amino acids. Trimming pared 7 bases from V and 3 bases from J, leaving 6 bases between. The germline V gene has CDR1 GTSNPN and CDR2 SVGIG (reference sequence). CDR3 nucleotide sequence: TGTGCCTTCAGGGAAGAGACCCAGTACTTC. Translation gives CAFREETQYF.

V is TRBV24-1 and J is TRBJ1-2; TRBD1 agrees at 9 bases. The CDR3 has 15 residues. Trimming at V came to 2 bases and at J to 4 bases, leaving 4 bases not matched to a gene. Germline V gives CDR1 KGHDR, CDR2 SFDVKD. In DNA, the CDR3 is TGTGCCACCAGTGATTCGGGACAGGGTGTCTATGGCTACACCTTC. It translates to CATSDSGQGVYGYTF.

This clonotype appeared a single time. The chain has TRBV3-1 and TRBJ2-5, with 9 bases aligning to TRBD1. TRBJ2-7 explains the end of the DNA better; the J call may be wrong. The CDR3 covers 15 residues. CDR1 is LGHDT and CDR2 is YNNKEL in the germline V gene (reference sequence). The CDR3 region has the DNA TGTGCCAGCAGCCAGGGTGGACAGGGGAGAGGCGAGCAGTACTTC. Residues: CASSQGGQGRGEQYF.

The rearrangement links TRBV5-1 to TRBJ2-5; 9 bases fit TRBD1. J gave up 4 bases and V 0 bases, and 4 bases lay outside the gene matches. The CDR3 consists of 15 residues. CDR1 is SGHRS, CDR2 YFSETQ, per germline. DNA for the CDR3: TGCGCCAGCAGCTTGGGGGACAGGGCGGGAGAGACCCAGTACTTC. Encoded protein: CASSLGDRAGETQYF.

The J gene is TRBJ2-3, the V gene TRBV4-2; 16 positions agree with TRBD2. The J segment lost 3 bases and the V segment lost 6 bases, leaving 6 bases of the junction unmatched. The CDR3 is made up of 17 amino acids. The germline gives CDR1 LGHNA, CDR2 YNFKEQ. CDR3 region: CASRPGTSGGATDTQYF. For the CDR3, the DNA is TGTGCCAGCAGACCCGGGACTAGCGGGGGGGCGACAGATACGCAGTATTTT.

The chain combines TRBV29-1 with TRBJ2-4, with TRBD1 matching over 7 bases. The J call may be incorrect, as the DNA end agrees better with TRBJ2-7. CDR1 SQVTM and CDR2 ANQGSEA come from the germline V gene. The CDR3 has 13 residues. The CDR3 nucleotides read TGCAGCGTTGATCAGGGGGTCGGCTACGAGCAGTACTTC. This sequence encodes CSVDQGVGYEQYF.

In its sample, this clonotype was seen a few times. The chain links TRBV7-9 to TRBJ2-7; 9 nucleotides line up with TRBD2. The CDR3 extends over 19 amino acids. Germline V CDR1 and CDR2: SEHNR, FQNEAQ (reference sequence). J was trimmed by 1 base and V by 5 bases; bases with no gene match: 18. In nucleotides, the CDR3 is TGTGCCAGCAGCAAAGCGGCTAGCGGGAAACCATCGCGGTCCTACGAGCAGTACTTC. It is translated as CASSKAASGKPSRSYEQYF.

The chain uses TRBV20-1 and TRBJ2-1, with 12 bases aligning to TRBD1. V shed 7 bases, J shed 7 bases, and the junction held 8 bases outside the gene matches. The CDR3 contains 14 residues. Germline assignment: CDR1 DFQATT and CDR2 SNEGSKA (reference sequence). CDR3 region: CSGLGTGGWNEQFF. The CDR3 DNA follows: TGCAGTGGACTCGGGACAGGGGGCTGGAATGAGCAGTTCTTC.

J is TRBJ2-7 and V is TRBV24-1; D unclear. The CDR3 totals 14 residues. Germline loops: CDR1 KGHDR, CDR2 SFDVKD. Trimming left V 3 bases short and J 7 bases short, with 15 bases between. CDR3 nucleotide sequence: TGTGCCACCAGTGATAGATGGCTCACCGGTGAGCAGTACTTC. Residues: CATSDRWLTGEQYF.

A few counts support this clonotype. The J gene is TRBJ2-1, the V gene TRBV20-1, with TRBD2 as a possible D gene (6 bases). The CDR3 is 13 amino acids. The V end lost 5 bases, the J end lost 7 bases, and 15 bases lay between the germline ends. The germline gives CDR1 DFQATT, CDR2 SNEGSKA (reference sequence). CDR3 region: CSALTGTGNEQFF. CDR3 sequence (DNA): TGCAGTGCTCTTACCGGGACTGGGAATGAGCAGTTCTTC.

The table lists this clonotype with a few counts. The chain joins TRBV2 to TRBJ1-2; D is unclear. The CDR3 covers 11 residues. The germline gives CDR1 SNHLY, CDR2 FYNNEI. The V end lost 5 bases, the J end lost 13 bases, and 14 bases lay between the germline ends. Written as DNA, the CDR3 is TGTGCCAGCAGTCTACGGAGTCGAGGCACCTTC. This codes for CASSLRSRGTF.

A few counts support this clonotype. The chain recombines TRBV29-1 with TRBJ2-1; a weak D match, TRBD2 (5 bases). The CDR3 runs 9 residues. CDR1 is SQVTM and CDR2 is ANQGSEA in the germline V gene. Between the trimmed V and J ends, which lost 4 bases and 10 bases, there was a span of 5 bases. The CDR3 region is CSVGLEQFF. The CDR3 coding sequence is TGCAGCGTTGGACTAGAGCAGTTCTTC.

The chain couples TRBV7-2 to TRBJ2-3, with a tentative D call TRBD1 (6 bases). The CDR3 extends over 15 amino acids. With 5 bases removed from V and 6 bases from J, the gap between germline ends came to 18 bases. Germline V lookup: CDR1 SGHTA, CDR2 FQGNSA. CDR3 nucleotide sequence: TGTGCCAGCAGCCCGACAGGCCCTTCCTGGGATACGCAGTATTTT. It specifies CASSPTGPSWDTQYF. The full variable domain, its missing parts supplied by reference TRBV7-2 and TRBJ2-3, is GAGVSQSPSNKVTEKGKDVELRCDPISGHTALYWYRQSLGQGLEFLIYFQGNSAPDKSGLPSDRFSAERTGGSVSTLTIQRTQQEDSAVYLCASSPTGPSWDTQYFGPGTRLTVL.

The chain employs TRBV4-2 and TRBJ2-7; D is perhaps TRBD2 (7 bases). Germline loops: CDR1 LGHNA, CDR2 YNFKEQ. The CDR3 runs 13 residues. V was clipped by 8 bases and J by 2 bases, with 13 bases between them. Written as DNA, the CDR3 is TGTGCCAGCGAGGGGGGGGCGACCTACGAGCAGTACTTC. Amino acids: CASEGGATYEQYF.

Only a few counts were recorded for this clonotype. This chain connects TRBV12-3 or TRBV12-4 to TRBJ2-1; 7 bases match TRBD2. This CDR3 contains 16 residues. V shed 2 bases and J 7 bases; nucleotides not matched to a gene: 11. This CDR3 is CASSLKVGGPGNEQFF. As DNA, the CDR3 is TGTGCCAGCAGTTTAAAAGTGGGAGGGCCTGGAAATGAGCAGTTCTTC.

This clonotype was counted ten times or more. This rearrangement joins TRBV7-2 to TRBJ2-7, with D possibly being TRBD1 (6 bases). Germline assignment: CDR1 SGHTA and CDR2 FQGNSA. V lost 5 bases, J lost 0 bases, and 14 bases lay in between. The CDR3 covers 15 residues. The chain's CDR3 is CASSHRARSSYEQYF. CDR3 nucleotides: TGTGCCAGCAGCCACAGGGCCAGGAGCTCCTACGAGCAGTACTTC.

The chain carries TRBV29-1 and TRBJ2-6; 10 nucleotides agree with TRBD1. This CDR3 contains 18 residues. The germline CDR1 and CDR2 sequences are SQVTM and ANQGSEA. J lost 0 bases, V lost 3 bases, and 8 bases had no gene match. The CDR3 DNA reads TGCAGCGTTGAGGAACCGGGACAGGGGCCCTCTGGGGCCAACGTCCTGACTTTC. Amino acid sequence: CSVEEPGQGPSGANVLTF.

The genes are TRBV4-2 and TRBJ2-3; 7 bases are shared with TRBD2. Trimming at V came to 1 base and at J to 2 bases, leaving 3 bases not matched to a gene. The germline V gene encodes CDR1 LGHNA and CDR2 YNFKEQ. The CDR3 extends over 15 amino acids. CDR3 in DNA: TGTGCCAGCAGCCAAGTCGGACTAGACACAGATACGCAGTATTTT. It encodes CASSQVGLDTDTQYF.

The chain has TRBV7-2 and TRBJ2-1, with D perhaps TRBD2 (7 bases). Trimming removed 1 base from V and 5 bases from J, with 21 bases in between. CDR1 SGHTA and CDR2 FQGNSA come from the germline V gene. CDR3 length: 18 residues. In nucleotides, the CDR3 is TGTGCCAGCAGCTTAGATTTGCGGGGGCCCATTACGAACAATGAGCAGTTCTTC. This translates into CASSLDLRGPITNNEQFF.

The chain uses TRBV14 and TRBJ2-3; 8 nucleotides line up with TRBD2. Germline V gene lookup returns CDR1 SGHDN and CDR2 FVKESK. The V segment lost 0 bases and the J segment 2 bases; nucleotides outside the gene matches: 7. The CDR3 is 17 residues long. The CDR3 nucleotides are TGTGCCAGCAGCCAAGATTTTGCGGGAGGATTCACAGATACGCAGTATTTT. The encoded protein is CASSQDFAGGFTDTQYF.

The rearrangement joins TRBV20-1 to TRBJ2-3; 11 nucleotides align to TRBD2. Germline V gene sequence: CDR1 DFQATT, CDR2 SNEGSKA (reference sequence). This CDR3 is 14 amino acids long. V was pared by 5 bases and J by 1 base, with 2 bases of the junction left unmatched. The CDR3 DNA reads as TGCAGTGCTCGTAGCGGGGGGGGCACAGATACGCAGTATTTT. Protein sequence: CSARSGGGTDTQYF.

This chain connects TRBV20-1 to TRBJ2-1; TRBD1 is a possible D gene (5 bases). The CDR3 length is 14 residues. Germline lookup yields CDR1 DFQATT and CDR2 SNEGSKA (reference sequence). The V gene lost 3 bases and the J gene lost 9 bases, with 18 bases spanning the gap. The CDR3 DNA follows: TGCAGTGCTAGGGGGCCTCTCCCGCCCGGTGAGCAGTTCTTC. This sequence encodes CSARGPLPPGEQFF.